Sequencing of this T cell receptor beta chain was carried out in a study of blood T cell repertoires in COVID-19. Study-wide background: The origin of the acute and convalescent COVID-19 samples was the United States, Italy and Spain.

TCRdb keeps only in-frame clones here, not all; method: immunoSEQ multiplex PCR. Among roughly 350,000 clones listed, 87% were seen once. Seattle's enrolled individuals joined amid active infection and were then monitored longitudinally. Germline V gene lookup returns CDR1 LNHDA and CDR2 SQIVND (reference sequence). The CDR3 consists of 16 residues. The V end lost 5 bases, the J end lost 2 bases, and 17 bases lay between the germline ends. The sequencing sample was made of peripheral blood. V usage is TRBV19 and J usage is TRBJ2-3, with D maybe TRBD2 (6 bases). The receptor was isolated from a woman between 50 and 59 years old with COVID-19, enrolled during active disease. The DNA of the CDR3 is TGTGCCAGTAGTCCCAGGGCGGGGCCCTCCACAGATACGCAGTATTTT. Translated: CASSPRAGPSTDTQYF.